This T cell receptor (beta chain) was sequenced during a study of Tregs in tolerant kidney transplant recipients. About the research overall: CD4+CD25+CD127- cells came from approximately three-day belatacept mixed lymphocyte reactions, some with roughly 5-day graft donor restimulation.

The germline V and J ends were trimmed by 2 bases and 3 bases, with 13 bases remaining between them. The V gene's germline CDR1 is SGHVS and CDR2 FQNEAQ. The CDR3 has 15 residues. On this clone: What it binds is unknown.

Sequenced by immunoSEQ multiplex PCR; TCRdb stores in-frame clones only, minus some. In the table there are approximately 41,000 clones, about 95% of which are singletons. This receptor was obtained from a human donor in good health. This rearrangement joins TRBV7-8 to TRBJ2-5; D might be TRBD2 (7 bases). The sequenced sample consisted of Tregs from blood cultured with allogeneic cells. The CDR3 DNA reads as TGTGCCAGCAGCTTAAGTGGCGGGGGCAAAGAGACCCAGTACTTC. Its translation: CASSLSGGGKETQYF.